This T cell receptor (beta chain) came from a study of T cell repertoires in cytomegalovirus infection. Study background: CMV epitopes in the study were HLA-C-restricted (recently identified) and HLA-B-restricted (well studied). In public TCR beta signatures, there were indications of both CMV infection and matching HLA type.

Comments on this clonotype: Its antigen is unknown.

Study-wide results and limits: There were HLA-C-restricted CMV-specific TCR beta clonotypes dominating the ex vivo response.

Germline-derived CDR1 and CDR2 are MNHNY and SVGAGI (reference sequence). This CDR3 is built from 14 residues. V lost 10 bases and J 2 bases, leaving 17 bases between the germline ends. TCRdb analysed the reads with MiXCR anew, one entry per CDR3 protein. This table has some 590,000 distinct CDR3 sequences, under 45% appearing once. This receptor was identified in a human donor in good health (CMV status not recorded). Some clones in this sample may be carry-over from other donors' samples. This specimen consisted of cultured PBMCs, obtained from culture after CMV antigen stimulation. This chain uses TRBV6-6 with TRBJ2-5; D gene unclear. The CDR3 region has the DNA TGTGCCACCAACCCTCGACATACGCAAGAGACCCAGTACTTC. Residues: CATNPRHTQETQYF.